Listed here are 9 T cell receptor beta chains from one sample, sequenced in a study of Ad26.COV2.S vaccination and SARS-CoV-2 variants (dated by TCRdb to 2020 to 2023). The treatment or condition label of this sample denotes: roughly 20 received Ad26.COV2.S at low or high dose, single or two shots; roughly 5 received placebo; per-sample allocation not given. For vaccine and placebo recipients, repertoires were sequenced using samples collected on day 63 after the first injection. The library was made by the immunoSEQ multiplex PCR assay. TCRdb took over this immuneACCESS table, retaining in-frame rearrangements with V and J assigned. Such tables are incomplete; in checked studies, under half of the missing clones stem from an unresolved V gene, and the remainder is unexplained. This sample gives 350,000 to 500,000 clones in total; about 92% of them show up just once. The ten most abundant clones make up 4.3% of the sample.

This specimen was peripheral blood, taken in a trial of Ad26.COV2.S vaccine versus placebo. Every receptor here comes from a person aged 18 to 65 who received the Ad26.COV2.S COVID-19 vaccine or a placebo.

The rearrangement links TRBV6-5 to TRBJ1-1; no clear D gene. The CDR3 consists of 14 residues. Trimming took off 0 bases at V and 1 base at J, with 6 bases between the two ends. Germline loops: CDR1 MNHEY, CDR2 SVGAGI. The CDR3 protein is CASSYSSRNTEAFF. CDR3 sequence (DNA): TGTGCCAGCAGTTACTCGAGCCGGAACACTGAAGCTTTCTTT.

The chain uses TRBV6-4 and TRBJ2-5, with a possible D match to TRBD2 (7 bases). The germline CDR1 and CDR2 sequences are MRHNA and SNTAGT. Trimming removed 4 bases from V and 1 base from J, with 13 bases in between. The CDR3 runs to 15 residues. DNA for the CDR3: TGTGCCAGCAGTGGTGCGGGGGCCTTCCAAGAGACCCAGTACTTC. Amino acids: CASSGAGAFQETQYF.

V usage is TRBV7-8 and J usage is TRBJ2-7; 13 positions match TRBD2. This CDR3 spans 16 amino acids. Germline V gene data show CDR1 as SGHVS and CDR2 as FQNEAQ. V shed 5 bases and J 5 bases; nucleotides not matched to a gene: 9. CDR3 nucleotides: TGTGCCAGCAGCCTGGGACTAGCGGGACCCTCTCACGAGCAGTACTTC. Its protein product is CASSLGLAGPSHEQYF.

The chain links TRBV21-1 to TRBJ1-1; whether TRBD1, the table's D call, matches the DNA was not checked. TRBV21-1 is given as a pseudogene. The CDR3 extends over 14 amino acids. Here the CDR3 DNA reads TGTGCCAGCAACAACTTGACAGGTACCCCTGAAGCTTTCTTT. Its protein product is CASNNLTGTPEAFF.

The chain combines TRBV20-1 with TRBJ2-7, with 7 bases that match TRBD2. This CDR3 contains 12 residues. CDR1 DFQATT and CDR2 SNEGSKA come from the germline V gene (reference sequence). V dropped 3 bases and J dropped 3; count of bases not matched to a gene: 2. CDR3 nucleotide sequence: TGCAGTGCTAGTCCGGGGGGCTACGAGCAGTACTTC. The encoded protein is CSASPGGYEQYF.

V gene TRBV6-1 combines with J gene TRBJ2-7, with TRBD1 identical over 7 bases. Per germline, CDR1 MNHNS and CDR2 SASEGT. With 2 bases clipped from V and 0 bases from J, the junction kept 10 bases outside the gene matches. This CDR3 has 17 amino acids. This CDR3 reads CASSESSGTVLSYEQYF. The CDR3 DNA is TGTGCCAGCAGTGAAAGTTCTGGGACAGTTCTCTCCTACGAGCAGTACTTC.

The chain uses TRBV11-2 and TRBJ2-1; 9 bases agree with TRBD2. Losses at the gene ends were 4 bases for V and 13 bases for J; bases not matched to a gene: 17. The CDR3 is 16 amino acids. CDR1 and CDR2 (germline): SGHAT, FQNNGV. CDR3 in amino acids: CASSWGSREGLLVQFF. The CDR3 nucleotides are TGTGCCAGCAGCTGGGGCTCGCGGGAGGGCCTACTGGTCCAGTTCTTC.

The genes are TRBV15 and TRBJ2-5; D possibly corresponds to TRBD2 (6 bases). V shed 1 base and J shed 4 bases, with 16 bases lying between them. This CDR3 has 16 amino acids. Germline V gene lookup returns CDR1 LNHNV and CDR2 YYDKDF (reference sequence). As DNA, the CDR3 is TGTGCCACCAGCAGAGGGGGCAGGGTGGGAGGAGAGACCCAGTACTTC. This translates into CATSRGGRVGGETQYF.

The V and J genes are TRBV28 and TRBJ1-4, with D tentatively TRBD1 (5 bases). The CDR3 is 14 amino acids. V gave up 11 bases and J gave up 5 bases, with 18 bases separating them. Germline CDR1 and CDR2: MDHEN and SYDVKM. CDR3: CASGGGLLNEKLFF. The CDR3, as DNA: TGTGCCTCCGGGGGGGGTCTTCTAAATGAAAAACTGTTTTTT.